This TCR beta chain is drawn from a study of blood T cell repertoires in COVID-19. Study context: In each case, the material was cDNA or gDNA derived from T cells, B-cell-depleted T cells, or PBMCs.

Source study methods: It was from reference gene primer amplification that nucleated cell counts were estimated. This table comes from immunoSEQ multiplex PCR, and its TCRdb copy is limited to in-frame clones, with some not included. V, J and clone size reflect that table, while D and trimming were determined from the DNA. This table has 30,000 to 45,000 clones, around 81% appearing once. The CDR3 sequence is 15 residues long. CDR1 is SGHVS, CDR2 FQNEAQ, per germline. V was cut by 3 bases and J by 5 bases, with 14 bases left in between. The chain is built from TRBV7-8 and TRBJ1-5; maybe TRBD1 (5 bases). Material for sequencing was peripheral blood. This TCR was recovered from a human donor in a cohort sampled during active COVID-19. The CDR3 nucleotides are TGTGCCAGCAGCTTGGCGGGGACGGTAGATCAGCCCCAGCATTTT. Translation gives CASSLAGTVDQPQHF.